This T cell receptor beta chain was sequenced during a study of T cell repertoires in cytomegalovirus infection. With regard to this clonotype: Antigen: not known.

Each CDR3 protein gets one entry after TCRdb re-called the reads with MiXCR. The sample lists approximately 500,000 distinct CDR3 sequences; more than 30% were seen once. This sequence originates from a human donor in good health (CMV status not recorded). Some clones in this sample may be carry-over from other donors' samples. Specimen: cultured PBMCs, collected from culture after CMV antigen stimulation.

CDR3 nucleotides: TGCAGCGTTGAAAGGGACCTATTCACAGATACGCAGTATTTT. Amino acids: CSVERDLFTDTQYF. The rearrangement joins TRBV29-1 to TRBJ2-3, with D possibly called TRBD1 or TRBD2 (5 bases each). The ends were cut back, 2 bases at V and 2 bases at J, with 11 bases in the middle. The CDR3 has 14 residues. Germline CDR1 reads SQVTM; CDR2 reads ANQGSEA.